The sequence of this TCR beta chain was determined in a study of cytotoxic CD8 clonotypes in ibrutinib-treated CLL. Study details: After median approximately 70 months, approximately 14 stayed in remission, around twelve progressed; responses approximately 24 partial, 2 complete.

Findings and limits, study-wide: There were differences in sampling times between sustained-remission and progressing patients.

Deep sequencing aimed at 1 in 200,000 to 1 in 1 million T cells' resolution. TCRdb keeps only in-frame clones here, not all; method: immunoSEQ multiplex PCR. The sample shows tens of thousands of clones, approximately 50% of them seen only once. For this clone: What it recognizes is unknown.

Sequenced material: PBMCs, taken at disease progression, from a patient treated with ibrutinib. This TCR came from a human donor with chronic lymphocytic leukemia.

The CDR3 nucleotides are TGTGCCAGCAGCTTGGCAGGGGAAAGGCCCCAGCATTTT. This sequence encodes CASSLAGERPQHF. V and J are TRBV5-4 and TRBJ1-5; a possible D gene is TRBD1 (6 bases). Germline CDR1 SGHNT, CDR2 YYREEE (reference sequence). The V end was cut by 0 bases, the J end by 9 bases, with 10 bases between. CDR3 length: 13 residues.